This TCR beta chain comes out of a study of T cell responses to AZD1222 COVID-19 vaccine. Here immunoSEQ multiplex PCR was the method, and the copy in TCRdb shows in-frame clones only, minus some. The repertoire holds about 150,000 clones, around 90% seen once, with 1.9% in the top ten. With 1 base clipped from V and 5 bases from J, the junction kept 5 bases outside the gene matches. This CDR3 has 16 residues. Germline V gene data show CDR1 as SGHNT and CDR2 as YYREEE (reference sequence). The sequence was collected from an adult who received the AZD1222 COVID-19 vaccine. V usage is TRBV5-4 and J usage is TRBJ2-3, with 12 bases matching TRBD2. The sequencing used peripheral blood, collected 28 days after the second AZD1222 dose. The CDR3 sequence is CASSLRTSGVLDTQYF. The DNA for the CDR3 is TGTGCCAGCAGCTTGAGGACTAGCGGGGTCCTAGATACGCAGTATTTT.